This TCR beta chain was captured by sequencing in a study of cytomegalovirus exposure and HLA in healthy donors. The study ran its PCR with 60 Vbeta and 13 Jbeta primers. Sequencing was performed with immunoSEQ multiplex PCR; in TCRdb, only in-frame clones are kept and a portion is missing. The sample shows 30,000 to 40,000 clones, 90% to 95% of them seen only once. Trimming took 8 bases from V and 1 from J; bases not matched to a gene: 14. Per germline, CDR1 MNHEY and CDR2 SMNVEV (reference sequence). The CDR3 runs to 18 residues. With respect to this clone: Its antigen remains unidentified.

General study results and limits: Fewer N-insertions than the approximately 700-donor mean were reportedly shown by an Asian-associated ancestry cluster in a later analysis. The study flagged some 170 TCR beta chains as cytomegalovirus-associated. Across HLA loci, a later analysis found differing TCR association rates, with DRB1 most and HLA-C fewest. In a later analysis, TCR beta V- and J-gene trimming was associated with a missense DCLRE1C variant.

Specimen: PBMCs. The sequence was obtained from a woman between 18 and 29 years old in good health and CMV-seronegative. The rearrangement joins TRBV27 to TRBJ2-6, with TRBD2 identical over 7 bases. The CDR3 DNA is TGTGCCAGCCCAACTGGGGACTACTCAAGTTCTGGGGCCAACGTCCTGACTTTC. Its translation: CASPTGDYSSSGANVLTF. The full variable domain, with the rest looked up from reference TRBV27 and TRBJ2-6, is EAQVTQNPRYLITVTGKKLTVTCSQNMNHEYMSWYRQDPGLGLRQIYYSMNVEVTDKGDVPEGYKVSRKEKRNFPLILESPSPNQTSLYFCASPTGDYSSSGANVLTFGAGSRLTVL.